The sequence of this T cell receptor beta chain was determined in a study of cytomegalovirus exposure and HLA in healthy donors (TCRdb year 2017). Notes on the research overall: In an earlier analysis of fewer than 750 of the donors, 276 Gb of sequence data and about 110 million unique TCR beta sequences from 180 million or so T cells were reported. Roughly 300 gigabases of sequencing data and 78 million or so unique TCR sequences were included in an early release covering 500 to 750 HLA-typed donors. Among the roughly 400 genotyped donors, approximately 81% belonged to the genetic ancestry cluster associated with self-reported Caucasian donors. The study aimed to test whether signatures of past pathogen exposure could be identified by cataloging public T cell receptors. Using immunosequencing, the study profiled T cell repertoires from around 670 subjects and related those repertoires to cytomegalovirus serostatus. Besides the first cohort of about 730 subjects, a separate validation cohort made up of 95 to 150 different subjects was used. High-throughput TCR immunosequencing, statistical association of individual TCRs with disease status, and machine learning were combined to predict cytomegalovirus infection status. In a later analysis, previously published TCR beta repertoires from hundreds of donors were re-analyzed and high-resolution HLA genotyping was added so that TCR occurrence patterns could be studied. In the later analysis, no new phenotypic data were used to find candidate immune exposures; instead, reliance was placed on TCR beta sequences and their occurrence across donors. An earlier analysis of some 500 of the donors applied high-throughput TCR beta sequencing to assess whether each TCR beta V gene segment acted as functional or pseudogenic. Donor age, sex, ethnicity and CMV serostatus were collected together with the repertoire data. A later genetic analysis took genome-wide SNP genotypes for about 55% of the 666 donors and used that subset as a discovery cohort. Every repertoire in the discovery cohort had been generated on one and the same sequencing platform. HLA typing covered class I and class II loci at four-digit resolution. Typing coverage varied by locus: roughly 620-640 donors for A, B, C, DRB1 and DQB1; around 560 for DQA1; some 610 for DPA1; some 470 for DPB1. About five DR-DQ haplotypes were treated as single units for association and clustering because of strong linkage in the cohort. Across about 380 genotyped donors of the cohort, an average of about 240,000 unique TCR beta nucleotide sequences per donor were sequenced, and roughly 20% of those sequences were non-productive. General conclusions and limits of the study: Several of the top co-occurrence clusters appeared to be linked to parvovirus B19, influenza, CMV and Epstein-Barr virus, according to a later analysis. Correlated functional status among segregating V segments might be attributable to linkage disequilibrium, but an unknown experimental factor could not be ruled out. According to a later analysis, most CMV-associated TCR beta chains appeared to be HLA-restricted, and the HLA associations seemed to be driven largely by CMV exposure. A further reported finding was that TCR beta sequences accurately predicted the HLA-A and HLA-B alleles for most subjects in the first cohort. Strong co-occurrence of HLA alleles, especially DR and DQ, made assigning TCR associations to individual alleles difficult. A total of 164 TCR beta chains were listed by the study as associated with cytomegalovirus. Immune exposure information for the cohort was limited to CMV serostatus. Because counts were too low, approximately 18 rarely observed V segments, including chromosome 9 orphons, were excluded from the earlier analysis of about 500 of the donors. According to a later analysis, TCR association rates differed among HLA loci, with DRB1 alleles showing the most associated TCRs and HLA-C alleles showing the fewest. A later analysis found that HLA-associated TCR beta chains were more clonally expanded and had lower generation probabilities than equally common non-associated chains. In this cohort, only TCR beta chains were sequenced, and detectable features were limited by the absence of alpha or paired-chain data. Presence/absence analyses assumed roughly uniform sequencing depth across donors, an assumption that may not hold. Because HLA typing was missing for some donors at each locus, association tests included only the typed subset. While some public TCRs were present in many individuals, most TCR sequences turned up only very rarely across donors. The sequencing pipeline was judged likely to have produced a cluster of highly shared sequence variants as a technical artifact. The classifier was reported to diagnose cytomegalovirus status with high specificity and sensitivity in both the original cohort and the validation cohort. A later genetic analysis reported fewer N-insertions in productive TCRs among donors in an Asian-associated ancestry cluster than the roughly 690-donor mean. A later genetic analysis associated a missense DCLRE1C variant with V-gene and J-gene trimming of TCR beta chains, and an independent cohort replicated the association. In vitro tests confirmed that a few of the cytomegalovirus-associated TCR beta chains recognize cytomegalovirus antigens. The authors suggested that the approach could potentially be extended to other disease states and immunological phenotypes. In an earlier analysis of 587 of the donors, most TCR beta V segments were observed in productive rearrangements about 90% or about 30% of the time, broadly matching IMGT annotations. At a false discovery rate of 0.05, a later analysis linked around 17,000 TCR beta sequences to specific HLA alleles. Some IMGT-functional V segments, including TRBV6-2 and TRBV6-3, could not be told apart with the 87-base-pair reads, so those segments were excluded.

The sample holds one count of this clone. Its cognate antigen has yet to be identified. The record has no base qualities; no much larger clone is one base away. The cohort comprised fewer than 750 healthy bone marrow donors. Cohort members were all nominally healthy when sampled, although unrecorded immune exposures were likely present. The donor was CMV seronegative and belonged to the group of 352 seronegative cohort members. Every donor gave a peripheral blood sample, and the peripheral blood mononuclear cells from that sample were used for TCR beta sequencing. The Qiagen DNeasy Blood Extraction Kit was used to extract genomic DNA from the blood cell samples. The library was obtained by the immunoSEQ multiplex PCR assay. For the multiplex PCR, a mixture combining 60 forward primers for TCR Vbeta segments and 13 reverse primers for TCR Jbeta segments was used. The CDR3 region of rearranged TCR beta genes was amplified from genomic DNA with a multiplex PCR assay. On the Illumina HiSeq System, the amplified TCR beta libraries were sequenced as 87-base-pair reads. The paper's processing steps were these. Across the 600 to 700 repertoires, a later analysis counted approximately 75 million unique TCR beta chains, 9.5 million to 13 million of which were shared by at least two donors. Raw reads were error-corrected and collapsed into unique sequences with a nearest-neighbor algorithm that merged closely related sequences to remove PCR and sequencing errors. CDR3 sequences were aligned to IMGT reference sequences to assign V, D and J gene segments. For a sequence to be retained, at least a six-nucleotide match to both a V gene segment and a J gene segment was required. A rearrangement counted as productive if the CDR3 had no stop codons and remained in frame with V and J, and every other rearrangement counted as non-productive. Following IMGT convention, CDR3 was defined as the stretch from the second conserved V-encoded cysteine up to the conserved J-encoded phenylalanine. The earlier analysis of some 580 of the donors excluded any sequence lacking an unambiguous match to a single V gene segment. In an earlier analysis of about 590 of the donors, a V segment was called functional when productive rearrangements were above 56.7%, and segregating when the standard deviation between donors exceeded 5%. To diagnose cytomegalovirus status from the catalog of TCR beta chain sequences, a statistical classification framework was built. In a later analysis, TCR nucleotide sequences were compared against IMGT/GENE-DB human TR gene sequences so that V and J genes could be assigned. In a later analysis, CDR3 sequences and most-parsimonious VDJ recombination scenarios were assigned using the TCRdist pipeline. In a later analysis, every TCR beta chain was defined by the combination of its CDR3 amino acid sequence and its V-gene family, and reads without a unique V-gene family were dropped. In a later analysis, fewer than 600 highly shared, low-generation-probability nucleotide sequences were removed to address suspected cross-contamination and a sequencing artifact. A later analysis calculated a clonal expansion index for each public chain from normalized within-repertoire ranks of inferred template counts. Generation probabilities in a later analysis came from a VDJ recombination model fitted to out-of-frame rearrangements, and those results were checked against IGoR. In a later analysis, hypergeometric tests were used to score TCR-TCR, TCR-HLA and TCR-CMV co-occurrence, with a repertoire-size bias correction applied to TCR pairs. To estimate false discovery rates, a later analysis permuted the HLA or CMV assignments 20 times. A later analysis grouped co-occurring TCRs with DBSCAN, adding TCRdist sequence similarity when clustering within HLA-allele-positive subsets. Repertoires with fewer than 30,000 or more than 120,000 public chains, plus five repertoires with anomalous nucleotide sharing, were excluded from co-occurrence clustering. TCRdb limited this immuneACCESS table to in-frame rearrangements with V and J called. A share of clones is missing; checked studies link under half to unresolved V genes, and the rest is unexplained. D and trimming were read from the DNA, whereas the V and J calls and clone size are those reported in that table. The sample data list tens of thousands of clones, and about 82% of these were observed just once. The ten largest clones capture 2.5% to 3% of the sample.

There are 13 amino acids in the CDR3, from cysteine to phenylalanine inclusive. Only the CDR3 portion is preserved as DNA: 39 bases, with reading frame beginning at the first base. CDR1 and CDR2, looked up from the germline V gene (reference sequence), are SGHKS and YYEKEE. V is shortened by 1 base, J by 8 bases, and the region joining them spans 10 bases. The chain joins TRBV5-5 to TRBJ1-3, with no D gene named confidently. The clonotype originates from a woman aged 30 to 39 in good health and CMV-seronegative. The specimen sequenced was PBMCs. The CDR3 in this case is CASSLTWRDTIYF. The DNA sequence is TGTGCCAGCAGCTTGACCTGGCGGGACACCATATATTTT.